The T cell receptor beta chain under discussion was sequenced for a study of technical replicates of blood from four donors. The CDR3 consists of 13 residues. The V gene's germline CDR1 is MDHEN and CDR2 SYDVKM. Trimming took off 6 bases at V and 7 bases at J, with 16 bases between the two ends. Here immunoSEQ multiplex PCR was the method, and the copy in TCRdb shows in-frame clones only, minus some. This sample has around 85,000 clones, with about 94% found just once. The gene calls are TRBV28 and TRBJ2-7; TRBD2 is a possible D gene (7 bases). Input material: T cells isolated from PBMCs. This TCR derives from a human donor in good health. CDR3 nucleotides: TGTGCCAGCAGCCCAGGGGAGGGTTTGGAGCAGTACTTC. This codes for CASSPGEGLEQYF.